The clone carrying this T cell receptor beta chain was found once. A 3' RACE protocol on RNA, with unique molecular identifiers, produced the TCR library. TCRdb reprocessed the 3' RACE reads via MiXCR and lists one record per CDR3 protein. The sample holds approximately 96,000 distinct CDR3 sequences, about 7% seen once. The data are from a study of HIV-infected children after antiretroviral therapy interruption. Stated treatment: PENTA 11 planned treatment interruption arm or continuous ART arm. Participants had taken at least three-drug ART for at least 24 weeks. CDR1 is SEHNR, CDR2 FQNEAQ, per germline (reference sequence). V lost 0 bases, J lost 6 bases, and 9 bases lay in between. This CDR3 has 14 amino acids.

The source is a pool of human donors with HIV. This specimen was CD45RA+ CD4+ T cells from PBMCs, pooled from several time points, taken from a donor given antiretroviral therapy, either interrupted or continuous. Sample subset: naive CD4+ CD45RA+ CD45RO- T cells. The genes are TRBV7-9 and TRBJ2-1; TRBD1 is a possible D gene (5 bases). The DNA of the CDR3 is TGTGCCAGCAGCTTAGCTAGACAGTCCAATGAGCAGTTCTTC. It yields the protein CASSLARQSNEQFF.